The text below deals with one T cell receptor beta chain. Its target is unknown. This entry is derived from a study of a mutant IDH1 vaccine in newly diagnosed glioma. The time point is: week 35, safety follow-up. With topical imiquimod, each dose of the vaccine consisted of 300 ug of mutant IDH1 20-mer peptide. General observations from the study: There were vaccine-induced immune responses in 85% to 95% of the patients.

Clones were sequenced by immunoSEQ multiplex PCR, and TCRdb holds only the in-frame ones, with some missing. The sample shows tens of thousands of clones, approximately 84% of them seen only once. The material sequenced was PBMCs, taken from a glioma patient whose treatment included an IDH1 peptide vaccine. The origin of this receptor is a man younger than 30 with glioma.

In nucleotides, the CDR3 is TGCGCCAGCAGCAAAAGCGGGGGGGCTTCTTACGAGCAGTACTTC. As protein: CASSKSGGASYEQYF. The gene calls are TRBV5-1 and TRBJ2-7; 10 bases align to TRBD2. Germline values: CDR1 SGHRS, CDR2 YFSETQ. The CDR3 is made up of 15 amino acids. With 4 bases clipped from V and 4 bases from J, the junction kept 8 bases outside the gene matches.